This T cell receptor beta chain was profiled in a study of neurological immune-mediated disorders. In its sample, this clonotype was seen many times. Trimming left V 5 bases short and J 2 bases short, with 11 bases between. This CDR3 contains 13 residues. Germline CDR1 DFQATT, CDR2 SNEGSKA (reference sequence). TCRdb passed the 5' RACE reads through MiXCR, listing each CDR3 protein once. This repertoire shows about 74,000 distinct CDR3 sequences, 4% to 6% found once; its top ten account for about 8%. Input material: PBMCs. The J gene is TRBJ2-3, the V gene TRBV20-1; D unresolved. This TCR derives from a man between 18 and 35 years old with multiple sclerosis. CDR3 amino acids: CSAPLENTDTQYF. The CDR3, as DNA: TGCAGTGCTCCCCTAGAAAACACAGATACGCAGTATTTT.